The 2 T cell receptor beta chains in this list originate from one sample, sequenced in a study of blood T cell repertoires in COVID-19. Generated by immunoSEQ multiplex PCR, the TCRdb table keeps only in-frame clones and is missing some. The table shows around 150,000 clones, with roughly 90% occurring only once. Sample: peripheral blood. Receptor source: a man between 45 and 60 years old with active or convalescent COVID-19.

The rearrangement joins TRBV18 to TRBJ2-5; weak D call: TRBD2 (6 bases). Trimming left V 2 bases short and J 6 bases short, with 13 bases between. The CDR3 is 14 amino acids. CDR1 KGHSH and CDR2 LQKENI come from the germline V gene. The CDR3 region has the DNA TGTGCCAGCTCACCAGGAACTAGCAGGCAGACCCAGTACTTC. It translates to CASSPGTSRQTQYF.

The J gene is TRBJ2-7, the V gene TRBV7-9; 8 bases map to TRBD2. Germline assignment: CDR1 SEHNR and CDR2 FQNEAQ (reference sequence). The length of the CDR3 is 15 residues. V dropped 3 bases and J dropped 0; count of bases not matched to a gene: 4. CDR3 coding DNA: TGTGCCAGCAGCTTCGCCGGGAGGGACTCCTACGAGCAGTACTTC. Amino acid sequence: CASSFAGRDSYEQYF.